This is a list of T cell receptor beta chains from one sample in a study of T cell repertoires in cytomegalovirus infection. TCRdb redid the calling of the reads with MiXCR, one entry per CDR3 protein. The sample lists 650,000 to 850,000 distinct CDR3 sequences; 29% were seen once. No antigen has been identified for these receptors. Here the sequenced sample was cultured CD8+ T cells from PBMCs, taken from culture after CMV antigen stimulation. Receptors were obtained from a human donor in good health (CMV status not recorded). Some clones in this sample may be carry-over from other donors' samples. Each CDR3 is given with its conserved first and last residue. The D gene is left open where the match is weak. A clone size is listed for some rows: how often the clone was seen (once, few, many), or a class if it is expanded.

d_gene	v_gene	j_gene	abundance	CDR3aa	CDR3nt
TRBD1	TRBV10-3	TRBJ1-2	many	CAIRGDRDYGYTF	TGTGCCATCAGGGGAGACAGGGACTATGGCTACACCTTC
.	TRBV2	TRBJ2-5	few	CASSNPGPSRWETQYF	TGTGCCAGCAGTAACCCTGGGCCTTCAAGGTGGGAGACCCAGTACTTC
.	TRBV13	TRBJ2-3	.	CASSRYERQVPPTDTQYF	TGTGCCAGCAGCCGCTATGAGAGGCAGGTCCCTCCCACAGATACGCAGTATTTT
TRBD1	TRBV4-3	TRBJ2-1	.	CASSLLGTGDRYNEQFF	TGCGCCAGCAGCCTATTGGGGACAGGGGACCGATACAATGAGCAGTTCTTC
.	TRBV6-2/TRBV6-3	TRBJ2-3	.	CASGDTESDTQYF	TGTGCCAGCGGGGACACGGAGTCAGATACGCAGTATTTT
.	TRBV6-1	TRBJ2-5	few	CASRREQVQETQYF	TGTGCCAGCAGGAGGGAACAGGTCCAAGAGACCCAGTACTTC
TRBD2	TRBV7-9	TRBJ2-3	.	CASSDLAGWHTDTQYF	TGTGCCAGCAGCGACTTAGCGGGGTGGCACACAGATACGCAGTATTTT
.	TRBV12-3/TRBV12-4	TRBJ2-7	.	CASSLKGPWVTYEQYF	TGTGCCAGCAGTTTGAAAGGGCCATGGGTAACCTACGAGCAGTACTTC
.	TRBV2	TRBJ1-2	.	CASSVDTTNYGYTF	TGTGCCAGCAGTGTGGACACCACTAACTATGGCTACACCTTC
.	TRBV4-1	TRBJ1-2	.	CASSQAGTDLYGYTF	TGCGCCAGCAGCCAGGCAGGGACGGACCTCTATGGCTACACCTTC
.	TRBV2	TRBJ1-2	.	CASIGGNYGYTF	TGTGCCAGTATAGGGGGAAACTATGGCTACACCTTC
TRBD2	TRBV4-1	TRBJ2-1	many	CASRQEGGGVYNEQFF	TGCGCCAGCAGGCAAGAAGGCGGGGGGGTATACAATGAGCAGTTCTTC
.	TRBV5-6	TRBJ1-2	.	CASSLETIGGGADYGYTF	TGTGCCAGCAGCTTGGAAACAATAGGGGGGGGCGCTGACTATGGCTACACCTTC
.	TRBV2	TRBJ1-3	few	CASRDKKRDELRNTIYF	TGTGCCAGCAGGGACAAGAAACGTGACGAACTGAGGAACACCATATATTTT
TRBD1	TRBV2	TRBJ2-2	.	CASSYTGTGGLELFF	TGTGCCAGCAGTTATACCGGGACAGGGGGTTTGGAGCTGTTTTTT
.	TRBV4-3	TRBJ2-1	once	CASSQHGTGNEQFF	TGCGCCAGCAGCCAACACGGGACCGGCAATGAGCAGTTCTTC
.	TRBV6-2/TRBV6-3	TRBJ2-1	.	CASSYGRPSYNEQFF	TGTGCCAGCAGTTACGGGCGTCCCTCCTACAATGAGCAGTTCTTC
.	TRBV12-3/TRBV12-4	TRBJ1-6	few	CASCTGSSPLHF	TGTGCCAGCTGTACAGGGTCCTCACCCCTCCACTTT
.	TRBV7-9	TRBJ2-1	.	CASSIRGFWGDEQFF	TGTGCCAGCAGCATCCGGGGATTCTGGGGTGATGAGCAGTTCTTC
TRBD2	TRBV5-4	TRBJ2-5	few	CASSSGGYQETQYF	TGTGCCAGCAGCTCCGGGGGGTACCAAGAGACCCAGTACTTC
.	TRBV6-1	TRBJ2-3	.	CASSEDLADTQYF	TGTGCCAGCAGTGAAGACCTGGCAGATACGCAGTATTTT
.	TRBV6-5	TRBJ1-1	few	CASSVRLLNTEAFF	TGTGCCAGCAGTGTTCGTCTATTGAACACTGAAGCTTTCTTT
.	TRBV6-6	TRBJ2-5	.	CASSYGLPLETQYF	TGTGCCAGCAGTTACGGTCTACCCCTTGAGACCCAGTACTTC
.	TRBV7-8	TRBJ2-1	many	CASSRGAGAVNEQFF	TGTGCCTCCTCAAGGGGGGCGGGGGCCGTCAATGAGCAGTTCTTC
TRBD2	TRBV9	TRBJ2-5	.	CASSVEGGGYGETQYF	TGTGCCAGCAGCGTAGAAGGCGGGGGGTACGGGGAGACCCAGTACTTC
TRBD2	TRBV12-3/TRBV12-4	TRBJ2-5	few	CASSDPTSGGRETQYF	TGTGCCAGCAGTGATCCGACTAGCGGGGGGAGGGAGACCCAGTACTTC
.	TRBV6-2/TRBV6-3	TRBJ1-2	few	CASSQGRLPRYGYTF	TGTGCCAGCAGCCAAGGGCGGCTACCGCGCTATGGCTACACCTTC
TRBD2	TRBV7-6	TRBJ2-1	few	CASSPGGSGGTSSYNEQFF	TGTGCCAGCAGCCCCGGAGGTAGCGGGGGAACCAGCTCCTACAATGAGCAGTTCTTC
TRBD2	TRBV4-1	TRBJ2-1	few	CASSQVVLAGDQQFF	TGCGCCAGCAGCCAAGTTGTACTAGCGGGGGACCAGCAGTTCTTC
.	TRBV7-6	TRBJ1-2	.	CASSLAGVPLYGYTF	TGTGCCAGCAGCTTAGCTGGGGTTCCCCTATATGGCTACACCTTC
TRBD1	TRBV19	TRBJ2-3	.	CASSLIRRTGEADTQYF	TGTGCCAGTAGTCTTATCCGGAGGACAGGGGAAGCAGATACGCAGTATTTT
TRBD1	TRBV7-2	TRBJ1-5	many	CASSLARDSFNQPQHF	TGTGCCAGCAGCTTAGCGAGGGACAGCTTCAATCAGCCCCAGCATTTT
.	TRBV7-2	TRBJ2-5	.	CASSYPEGQETQYF	TGTGCCAGCAGCTACCCCGAGGGGCAAGAGACCCAGTACTTC
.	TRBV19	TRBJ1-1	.	CASSIDASGRNTEAIF	TGTGCCAGTAGTATTGATGCGTCGGGGCGGAACACTGAAGCTATCTTT
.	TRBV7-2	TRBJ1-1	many	CASSSPDGFLNTEAFF	TGTGCCAGCAGCTCGCCCGACGGATTCCTGAACACTGAAGCTTTCTTT
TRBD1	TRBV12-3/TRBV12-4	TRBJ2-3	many	CASSSTGTGVPDTQYF	TGTGCCAGCAGTTCAACCGGGACAGGGGTACCAGATACGCAGTATTTT
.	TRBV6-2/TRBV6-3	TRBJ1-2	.	CASSYGGDDGYTF	TGTGCCAGCAGTTACGGGGGAGACGACGGCTACACCTTC
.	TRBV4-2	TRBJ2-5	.	CASSQEGGPQETQYF	TGTGCCAGCAGCCAAGAGGGGGGACCACAAGAGACCCAGTACTTC